This TCR beta chain was recorded in a study of blood T cell repertoires in COVID-19. This CDR3 spans 11 amino acids. Deletions cut 8 bases from V and 5 bases from J, with 6 bases between. Germline CDR1 reads MDHEN; CDR2 reads SYDVKM. Under the authors' procedure: By means of reference gene primer amplification, nucleated cell counts were estimated. Assay used: immunoSEQ multiplex PCR; TCRdb lists only in-frame clones, some missing. The V and J calls and the clone size are those of that table, but D and trimming were determined from the DNA. Here the sample spans nearly 100,000 clones, less than 85% being singletons.

The chain uses TRBV28 and TRBJ1-4; D is unclear. This TCR was sampled from a woman aged 55-69 years with acute or convalescent COVID-19. The sequenced sample was peripheral blood. CDR3 bases: TGTGCCAGCCGGGGAAATGAAAAACTGTTTTTT. The encoded protein is CASRGNEKLFF.